Sequencing of this T cell receptor beta chain was carried out in a study of CD8 T cells in ankylosing spondylitis (dated by TCRdb to about 2017). Background for the entire study: To find TCR variants linked to disease, the study profiled T cell receptor beta repertoires in ankylosing spondylitis patients and healthy donors. The full study cohort comprised 25 or so ankylosing spondylitis patients and some 110 healthy donors. Peripheral blood was sampled, and synovial fluid was additionally collected from ankylosing spondylitis patients.

Overall results and qualifications from the work: Some TCR beta motif variants had previously been reported in synovial fluid and blood of reactive arthritis patients, which suggested common disease-initiation mechanisms. Blood from ankylosing spondylitis patients appeared to be characterized by a TCR beta motif composed of about eight highly homologous amino acid variants. A CD8+ phenotype was shown by the disease-linked clones, which were found at relatively low frequencies in peripheral blood. The disease-linked clones were reported to be significantly enriched in matched synovial fluid samples from ankylosing spondylitis patients.

This clonotype was counted only a few times. This receptor's antigen is unknown. No clone much larger than this one lies a single base away; base qualities are absent. The CDR3 runs 16 amino acids, cysteine and phenylalanine included. Only CDR3 DNA is held: 48 bases, read in frame from base 1. CDR1 and CDR2 are drawn from the germline V gene: MGHRA, YSYEKL. The germline ends are 15 bases apart after V is trimmed by 0 bases and J by 7 bases. This sample was sequenced with an Illumina HiSeq 2500. TCR beta libraries were prepared by quantitative 5'-RACE with molecular barcodes. As for the original processing: To identify disease-linked TCR variants, a new computational method was used, one built on a probabilistic model of VDJ rearrangement. TCRdb redid the processing of the public reads, applying fastp at Q25 and MiXCR, and retained in-frame beta chains. Rows are unified per CDR3 protein, each entry keeping the most common DNA and genes. The V and J calls come from TCRdb's annotation, not from the publication. Within this sample are about 400,000 distinct CDR3 sequences, with under 25% of them counted one time only. About 16% of the sample belongs to the ten largest clones.

Sequenced input: blood, either unsorted or a sorted T cell fraction (not recorded which). This clonotype originated in a male donor with ankylosing spondylitis. The receptor chain draws on TRBV4-1 and TRBJ1-4, with the D gene too uncertain to name. For the CDR3, the sequence is CASSQDTQPTGEKLFF. The bases read TGCGCCAGCAGCCAAGATACGCAGCCCACGGGTGAAAAACTGTTTTTT.